This entry features one TCR beta chain sequence. Antigen: not known. The sample originates from a study of beta chain features in type 1 diabetes. Expressed TCRB transcripts were sequenced, since all the RNA that had been isolated was reverse transcribed. Repertoires were generated with immunoSEQ multiplex PCR, while TCRdb's copy carries only in-frame clones and drops some. Of about 660,000 clones in the sample, over 12% were seen once. General study points: Small HLA sub-analyses could not settle whether HLA shapes TCRB rearrangement. Type 1 diabetes patients had TCRB CDR3s that were shorter (moderately but significantly so) in all four CD4+ subsets. VDJ junctions in type 1 diabetes patients carried more deletions and fewer insertions. For patients, the naive, central memory and Treg TCRB repertoires appeared more alike than for healthy donors.

The sample comprised naive CD4+ T cells from blood. The TCR comes from a man younger than 30 with type 1 diabetes.

The CDR3, as DNA: TGTGCCAGCAGCTTAGCATGCCACAGGGGTACTGAGCAGTTCTTC. Its protein is CASSLACHRGTEQFF. The gene calls are TRBV11-3 and TRBJ2-1, with 7 bases fitting TRBD1. The germline CDR1 and CDR2 sequences are SGHNT and YENEEA. The CDR3 runs to 15 residues. The V gene end was trimmed by 1 base and the J gene end by 9 bases; junction bases not matched to a gene: 9. The variable domain in full, completed from reference TRBV11-3 and TRBJ2-1, reads EAGVVQSPRYKIIEKKQPVAFWCNPISGHNTLYWYLQNLGQGPELLIRYENEEAVDDSQLPKDRFSAERLKGVDSTLKIQPAELGDSAVYLCASSLACHRGTEQFFGPGTRLTVL.